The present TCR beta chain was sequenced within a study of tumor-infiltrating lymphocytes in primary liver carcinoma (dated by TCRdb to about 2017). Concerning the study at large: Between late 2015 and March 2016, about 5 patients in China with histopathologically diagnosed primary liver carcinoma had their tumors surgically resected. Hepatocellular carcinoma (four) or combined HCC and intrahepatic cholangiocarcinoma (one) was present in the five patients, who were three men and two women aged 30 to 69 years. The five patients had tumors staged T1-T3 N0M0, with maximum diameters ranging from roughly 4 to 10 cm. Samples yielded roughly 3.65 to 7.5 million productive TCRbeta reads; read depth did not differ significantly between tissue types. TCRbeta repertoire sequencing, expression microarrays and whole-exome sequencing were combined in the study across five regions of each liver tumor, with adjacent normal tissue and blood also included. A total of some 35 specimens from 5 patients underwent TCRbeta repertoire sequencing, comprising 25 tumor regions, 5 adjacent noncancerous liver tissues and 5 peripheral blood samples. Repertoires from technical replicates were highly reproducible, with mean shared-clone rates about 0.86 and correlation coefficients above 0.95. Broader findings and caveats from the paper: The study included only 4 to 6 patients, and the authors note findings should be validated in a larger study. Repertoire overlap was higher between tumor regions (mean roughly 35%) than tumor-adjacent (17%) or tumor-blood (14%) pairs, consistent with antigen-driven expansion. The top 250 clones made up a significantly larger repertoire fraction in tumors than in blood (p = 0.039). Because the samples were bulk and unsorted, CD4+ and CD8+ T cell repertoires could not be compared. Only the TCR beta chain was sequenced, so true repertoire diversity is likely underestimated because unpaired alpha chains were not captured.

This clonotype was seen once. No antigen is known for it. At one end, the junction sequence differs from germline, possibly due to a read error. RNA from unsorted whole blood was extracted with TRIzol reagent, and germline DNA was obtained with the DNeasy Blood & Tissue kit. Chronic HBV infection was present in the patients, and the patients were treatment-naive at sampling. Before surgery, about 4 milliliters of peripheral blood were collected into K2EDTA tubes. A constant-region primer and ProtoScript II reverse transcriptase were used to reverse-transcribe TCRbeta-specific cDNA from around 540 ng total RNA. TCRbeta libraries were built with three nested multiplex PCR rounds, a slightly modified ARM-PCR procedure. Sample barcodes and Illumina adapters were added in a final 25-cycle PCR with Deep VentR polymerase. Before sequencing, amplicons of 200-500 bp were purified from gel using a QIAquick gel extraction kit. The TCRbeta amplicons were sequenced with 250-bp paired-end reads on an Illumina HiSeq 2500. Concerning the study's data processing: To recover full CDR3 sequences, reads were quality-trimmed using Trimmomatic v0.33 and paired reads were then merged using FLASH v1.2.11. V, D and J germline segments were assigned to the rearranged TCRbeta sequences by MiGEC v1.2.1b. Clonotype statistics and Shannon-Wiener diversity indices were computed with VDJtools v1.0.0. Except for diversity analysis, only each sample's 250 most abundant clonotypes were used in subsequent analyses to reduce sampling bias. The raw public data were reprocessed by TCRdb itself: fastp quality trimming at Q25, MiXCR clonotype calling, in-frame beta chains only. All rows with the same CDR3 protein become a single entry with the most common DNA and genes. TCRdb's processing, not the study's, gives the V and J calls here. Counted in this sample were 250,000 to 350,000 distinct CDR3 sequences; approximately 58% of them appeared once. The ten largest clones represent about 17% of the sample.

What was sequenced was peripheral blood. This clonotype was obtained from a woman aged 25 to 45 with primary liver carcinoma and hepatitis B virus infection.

In nucleotide form, the sequence is TGTGCCACCAGCTTAGTGGCAGATACGCAATATTTT. This codes for CATSLVADTQYF. Recombination linked TRBV11-2 to TRBJ2-3; no D gene can be assigned with confidence. The CDR3 starts with the cysteine, ends with the phenylalanine, and has 12 residues. Solely the CDR3 DNA is kept, with 36 bases framed from the first base. The germline V gene specifies SGHAT as CDR1 and FQNNGV as CDR2.